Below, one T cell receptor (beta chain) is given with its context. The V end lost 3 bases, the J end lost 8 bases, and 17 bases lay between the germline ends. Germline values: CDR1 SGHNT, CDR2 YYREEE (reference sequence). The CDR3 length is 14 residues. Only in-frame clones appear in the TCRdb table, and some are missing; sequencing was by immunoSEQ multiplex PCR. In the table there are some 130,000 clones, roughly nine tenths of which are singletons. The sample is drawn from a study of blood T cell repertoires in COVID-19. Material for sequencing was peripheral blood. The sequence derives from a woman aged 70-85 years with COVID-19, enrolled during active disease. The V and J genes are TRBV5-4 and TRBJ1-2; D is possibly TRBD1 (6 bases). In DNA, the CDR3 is TGTGCCAGCAGCTCTGGACAGAGCGACTGGGGCTACACCTTC. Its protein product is CASSSGQSDWGYTF.